The next 32 T cell receptor beta chains were all read from a single sample in a study of blood T cells in healthy people across ages. Combining a sample-barcoded 5' primer with a J-beta primer mix, a second PCR ran for 7 to 11 cycles. MiXCR, run by TCRdb on the 5' RACE reads, gives a single entry per CDR3 protein. The repertoire holds roughly 860,000 distinct CDR3 sequences, about 62% seen once, with around 30% in the top ten. The sample was blood. The receptors were gathered from a man aged 25 to 40 in good health.

V gene TRBV7-2 combines with J gene TRBJ1-2; D unclear. Germline CDR1 SGHTA, CDR2 FQGNSA. The ends were cut back, 5 bases at V and 5 bases at J, with 9 bases in the middle. This CDR3 region has 12 residues. CDR3 sequence (DNA): TGTGCCAGCAGCGGACCTTTTTATGGCTACACCTTC. This encodes CASSGPFYGYTF.

This rearrangement joins TRBV6-5 to TRBJ1-4; D remains unclear. The ends were cut back, 6 bases at V and 0 bases at J, with 14 bases in the middle. CDR1 MNHEY and CDR2 SVGAGI come from the germline V gene. The CDR3 consists of 16 residues. DNA for the CDR3: TGTGCCAGCAGCGATCGACATACCGCAACTAATGAAAAACTGTTTTTT. Its translation is CASSDRHTATNEKLFF.

V and J are TRBV9 and TRBJ2-3; 10 positions match TRBD2. CDR3 length equals 17 residues. With 6 bases clipped from V and 0 bases from J, the junction kept 10 bases outside the gene matches. Germline loops: CDR1 SGDLS, CDR2 YYNGEE. The CDR3 sequence is CASTSSGGRSSTDTQYF. In DNA, the CDR3 is TGTGCCAGCACGAGTAGCGGGGGGCGATCTAGCACAGATACGCAGTATTTT.

Only one count was recorded for this clonotype. The rearrangement joins TRBV12-5 to TRBJ1-1; a weak D match, TRBD1 (6 bases). The V gene's germline CDR1 is LGHNT and CDR2 FRNRAP. V lost 7 bases to trimming and J lost 5 bases, with 17 bases between them. There are 14 residues in the CDR3. The CDR3 nucleotides are TGTGCTAGTGCAGGGCAGACTAGGGGGACTGAAGCTTTCTTT. Translation gives CASAGQTRGTEAFF.

This clonotype has a handful of counts. The chain carries TRBV5-1 and TRBJ2-3, with TRBD1 identical over 7 bases. CDR3 length equals 16 residues. Trimming removed 4 bases from V and 0 bases from J; junction bases left unmatched: 8. CDR1 is SGHRS and CDR2 is YFSETQ in the germline V gene. CDR3 protein: CASSPIDRASTDTQYF. The DNA for the CDR3 is TGCGCCAGCAGCCCGATTGACAGGGCGAGCACAGATACGCAGTATTTT. The full variable domain, in which reference TRBV5-1 and TRBJ2-3 provide the parts outside the CDR3, is KAGVTQTPRYLIKTRGQQVTLSCSPISGHRSVSWYQQTPGQGLQFLFEYFSETQRNKGNFPGRFSGRQFSNSRSEMNVSTLELGDSALYLCASSPIDRASTDTQYFGPGTRLTVL.

There are a few counts of this clonotype. The chain uses TRBV27 and TRBJ1-2; TRBD1 matches 9 bases. There are 16 residues in the CDR3. Germline loops: CDR1 MNHEY, CDR2 SMNVEV (reference sequence). V lost 8 bases, J lost 6 bases, and 16 bases stayed unmatched. The CDR3 coding sequence is TGTGCCAGCCGCTCTACCGAGGGACAGGGAGTCCATGGCTACACCTTC. Protein sequence: CASRSTEGQGVHGYTF.

The chain recombines TRBV29-1 with TRBJ2-3; 8 bases align to TRBD1. J was trimmed by 1 base and V by 7 bases; bases with no gene match: 7. From germline, CDR1 is SQVTM and CDR2 ANQGSEA. This CDR3 contains 14 residues. CDR3 residues: CSAPDREGTDTQYF. In DNA form, the CDR3 reads TGCAGCGCCCCGGACAGGGAGGGCACAGATACGCAGTATTTT.

The chain joins TRBV4-2 to TRBJ2-7; 9 nucleotides align to TRBD2. Trimming took 3 bases from V and 0 from J; bases not matched to a gene: 6. The CDR3 runs 16 residues. Germline V lookup: CDR1 LGHNA, CDR2 YNFKEQ. The CDR3 protein is CASSHTSGGPSYEQYF. Written as DNA, the CDR3 is TGTGCCAGCAGCCATACCAGCGGGGGGCCCTCCTACGAGCAGTACTTC.

The rearrangement uses TRBV12-3 or TRBV12-4 and TRBJ2-7; D is ambiguous. The CDR3 consists of 13 residues. V was clipped by 3 bases and J by 6 bases, with 12 bases between them. The CDR3 protein is CASSLIRVGEQYF. In DNA form, the CDR3 reads TGTGCCAGCAGTTTGATCCGGGTTGGCGAGCAGTACTTC.

The chain uses TRBV11-3 and TRBJ2-2; D not certain. The CDR3 sequence is 14 residues long. V lost 7 bases and J lost 0, with 9 bases in between. The germline CDR1 and CDR2 sequences are SGHNT and YENEEA. CDR3: CASTLTSNTGELFF. As DNA, the CDR3 is TGTGCCAGCACGCTCACTTCGAACACCGGGGAGCTGTTTTTT.

The chain combines TRBV14 with TRBJ1-4; D is unresolved. CDR1 is SGHDN and CDR2 is FVKESK in the germline V gene. Trimming left V 3 bases short and J 8 bases short, with 10 bases between. CDR3 length: 13 amino acids. The DNA of the CDR3 is TGTGCCAGCAGCCACTCTCCTCCAGAAAAACTGTTTTTT. This codes for CASSHSPPEKLFF.

This clonotype was counted once. V usage is TRBV4-3 and J usage is TRBJ2-3; possible D gene TRBD2, 7 bases. This CDR3 contains 16 residues. Trimming removed 0 bases from V and 4 bases from J, with 14 bases in between. The V gene's germline CDR1 is LGHNA and CDR2 YSLEER. Here the CDR3 DNA reads TGCGCCAGCAGCCAAGATGGGGGGGCCCGGGCAGATACGCAGTATTTT. The encoded protein is CASSQDGGARADTQYF.

This sequence joins TRBV28 and TRBJ2-1; D could derive from TRBD1 or TRBD2 (5 bases each). Germline V gene lookup returns CDR1 MDHEN and CDR2 SYDVKM. The germline V and J ends were trimmed by 5 bases and 4 bases, with 18 bases remaining between them. The CDR3 extends over 16 amino acids. The CDR3 region is CASSLPRDPLYNEQFF. The DNA of the CDR3 is TGTGCCAGCAGTCTTCCCCGGGACCCACTATACAATGAGCAGTTCTTC.

The chain is built from TRBV28 and TRBJ1-5; 9 bases are a match to TRBD1. Per germline, CDR1 MDHEN and CDR2 SYDVKM. CDR3 length equals 16 residues. The junction had 11 bases not matched to a gene; V was cut back by 6 bases and J by 5 bases. The CDR3: CASRLGQGRVDQPQHF. The CDR3 DNA follows: TGTGCCAGCAGACTCGGACAGGGGCGAGTCGATCAGCCCCAGCATTTT.

CDR3 nucleotides: TGTGCCAGCAGCGTTAGTGCGGGGGGTTACCAAGAGACCCAGTACTTC. The encoded protein is CASSVSAGGYQETQYF. J is TRBJ2-5 and V is TRBV6-2 or TRBV6-3; 8 positions match TRBD2. V was clipped by 6 bases and J by 0 bases; unmatched bases: 9. Germline CDR1 MNHEY, CDR2 SVGEGT. The CDR3 length is 16 residues.

The CDR3 region is CSATPGDYGYTF. CDR3 coding DNA: TGCAGCGCCACCCCCGGCGACTATGGCTACACCTTC. The chain uses TRBV29-1 and TRBJ1-2; D remains unclear. V dropped 7 bases and J dropped 3 bases, with 12 bases sitting between them. CDR1 is SQVTM, CDR2 ANQGSEA, per germline. This CDR3 spans 12 amino acids.

This clonotype appeared a few times. The chain's CDR3 is CSAEGIAGIYEQYF. CDR3 bases: TGCAGTGCCGAGGGGATAGCGGGGATTTACGAGCAGTACTTC. J is TRBJ2-4 and V is TRBV20-1; 8 bases agree with TRBD2. TRBJ2-7 matches the DNA end more closely, so the J call is doubtful. The CDR3 is 14 amino acids. Per germline, CDR1 DFQATT and CDR2 SNEGSKA (reference sequence).

This clonotype was counted a few times. The junction does not match germline at one end; this may be a read error. V usage is TRBV5-1 and J usage is TRBJ1-2; TRBD1 aligns across 11 bases. Germline loops: CDR1 SGHRS, CDR2 YFSETQ. This CDR3 contains 14 residues. In DNA form, the CDR3 reads TGTGCCAGCAGCCTGGGACAGGGGGACTATGGCTACACCTTC. The encoded protein is CASSLGQGDYGYTF.

The chain employs TRBV4-2 and TRBJ1-2, with TRBD1 matching 9 bases. The J segment lost 7 bases and the V segment lost 0 bases, leaving 6 bases of the junction unmatched. The CDR3 extends over 15 amino acids. Germline V lookup: CDR1 LGHNA, CDR2 YNFKEQ. DNA of the CDR3: TGTGCCAGCAGCCAAGAGGACAGGGGACGGAGTGGCTACACCTTC. Translated: CASSQEDRGRSGYTF.

The rearrangement links TRBV30 to TRBJ1-2; the D is unclear. CDR3 length: 12 residues. V dropped 2 bases and J dropped 7 bases, with 11 bases sitting between them. The germline V gene encodes CDR1 GTSNPN and CDR2 SVGIG (reference sequence). This CDR3 reads CAWSLMNGGYTF. The CDR3 nucleotides are TGTGCCTGGAGTCTGATGAACGGTGGCTACACCTTC.

The chain uses TRBV29-1 and TRBJ2-1, with 15 bases aligning to TRBD2. V lost 3 bases to trimming and J lost 9 bases; unmatched junction nucleotides: 6. Germline lookup yields CDR1 SQVTM and CDR2 ANQGSEA. The CDR3 is made up of 15 amino acids. The CDR3 protein is CSVERGLAGGGEQFF. In DNA form, the CDR3 reads TGCAGCGTTGAGCGGGGACTAGCGGGGGGTGGTGAGCAGTTCTTC.

The rearrangement uses TRBV2 and TRBJ1-2; no reliable D call. CDR3 length: 14 amino acids. V was pared by 10 bases and J by 1 base, with 16 bases between. Germline CDR1 is SNHLY and CDR2 is FYNNEI. The CDR3, as DNA: TGTGCCATTCATCGAGGTGAGGGTAACTATGGCTACACCTTC. Protein sequence: CAIHRGEGNYGYTF.

As DNA, the CDR3 is TGTGCCAGCAGCTTAAGGTCGGGGGAGGAGCAGTACTTC. This gives the protein CASSLRSGEEQYF. The rearrangement links TRBV7-3 to TRBJ2-4; D is perhaps TRBD2 (6 bases). The length of the CDR3 is 13 residues. In germline, CDR1 is SGHTA, CDR2 FQGTGA. V was trimmed by 1 base and J by 13 bases, leaving 14 bases between them.

The rearrangement uses TRBV5-1 and TRBJ1-2, with 8 positions matching TRBD1. With 3 bases clipped from V and 2 bases from J, the junction kept 6 bases outside the gene matches. The CDR3 covers 15 residues. The germline gives CDR1 SGHRS, CDR2 YFSETQ. The CDR3 sequence: CASSSTGALNYGYTF. In DNA form, the CDR3 reads TGCGCCAGCAGCTCGACAGGGGCTCTGAACTATGGCTACACCTTC.

This chain links TRBV10-3 with TRBJ2-7; D not certain. CDR1 ENHRY and CDR2 SYGVKD come from the germline V gene. V was clipped by 3 bases and J by 3 bases, with 6 bases between them. The CDR3 has 12 amino acids. CDR3 coding DNA: TGTGCCATCAGTGACGACCACTACGAGCAGTACTTC. Translating it yields CAISDDHYEQYF.

The V gene is TRBV11-2, the J gene TRBJ2-3, with a tentative D call TRBD2 (5 bases). Deletions cut 5 bases from V and 3 bases from J, with 21 bases between. The CDR3 length is 17 residues. Germline-derived CDR1 and CDR2 are SGHAT and FQNNGV. The CDR3 region is CASSPASRLLITDTQYF. In DNA form, the CDR3 reads TGTGCCAGCAGCCCCGCTAGCCGACTCCTCATTACAGATACGCAGTATTTT.

The rearrangement joins TRBV7-3 to TRBJ1-2; TRBD1 agrees at 8 bases. Germline loops: CDR1 SGHTA, CDR2 FQGTGA. The CDR3 is 15 amino acids. Trimming took 5 bases from V and 2 from J; bases not matched to a gene: 7. The chain's CDR3 is CASSQDRVSNYGYTF. The CDR3 nucleotides read TGTGCCAGCAGCCAGGACAGGGTATCCAACTATGGCTACACCTTC.

This clonotype was seen only a few times. The gene calls are TRBV29-1 and TRBJ2-2; the match to TRBD2 covers 10 bases. The CDR3 has 15 amino acids. Trimming took 6 bases from V and 5 from J; bases not matched to a gene: 9. CDR1 is SQVTM and CDR2 is ANQGSEA in the germline V gene. The CDR3 sequence: CSVAASGSRTGELFF. CDR3 DNA: TGCAGCGTGGCCGCTAGCGGGAGTCGAACCGGGGAGCTGTTTTTT.

This clonotype was detected ten times or more. CDR3 residues: CASREGLGGEQFF. The CDR3 DNA reads as TGCGCCAGCAGGGAGGGTTTGGGCGGTGAGCAGTTCTTC. The V call is TRBV4-1, the J call TRBJ2-1; D may be TRBD2 (6 bases). This CDR3 spans 13 amino acids. CDR1 is MGHRA and CDR2 is YSYEKL in the germline V gene. With 6 bases removed from V and 9 bases from J, the gap between germline ends came to 15 bases.

This clonotype was seen more than once but under ten times. CDR3 bases: TGTGCCAGCAGCCCCCAACCCAAAAACATTCAGTACTTC. Its protein is CASSPQPKNIQYF. The chain combines TRBV7-2 with TRBJ2-4; no clear D gene. V was clipped by 5 bases and J by 2 bases, with 7 bases between them. CDR3 length: 13 amino acids. Germline CDR1 SGHTA, CDR2 FQGNSA. The full variable domain, rest sourced from reference TRBV7-2 and TRBJ2-4, is GAGVSQSPSNKVTEKGKDVELRCDPISGHTALYWYRQSLGQGLEFLIYFQGNSAPDKSGLPSDRFSAERTGGSVSTLTIQRTQQEDSAVYLCASSPQPKNIQYFGAGTRLSVL.

The chain recombines TRBV20-1 with TRBJ1-2, with D perhaps matching TRBD1 (5 bases). This CDR3 is built from 13 residues. Per germline, CDR1 DFQATT and CDR2 SNEGSKA (reference sequence). Trimming stripped 5 bases from V and 0 bases from J, with 10 bases between. In DNA, the CDR3 is TGCAGTGCTTCCGGGACTACTAACTATGGCTACACCTTC. Translated, it gives CSASGTTNYGYTF.

The chain employs TRBV7-2 and TRBJ2-1; 16 bases map to TRBD2. The CDR3 extends over 20 amino acids. The germline CDR1 and CDR2 sequences are SGHTA and FQGNSA. V gave up 2 bases and J gave up 4 bases; unmatched junction bases: 11. Here the CDR3 DNA reads TGTGCCAGCAGCTTACGTCCGGGACTAGCGGGGGGGCCGGAGTACAATGAGCAGTTCTTC. Residues: CASSLRPGLAGGPEYNEQFF. Together with reference TRBV7-2 and TRBJ2-1, the CDR3 gives the full variable domain: GAGVSQSPSNKVTEKGKDVELRCDPISGHTALYWYRQSLGQGLEFLIYFQGNSAPDKSGLPSDRFSAERTGGSVSTLTIQRTQQEDSAVYLCASSLRPGLAGGPEYNEQFFGPGTRLTVL.